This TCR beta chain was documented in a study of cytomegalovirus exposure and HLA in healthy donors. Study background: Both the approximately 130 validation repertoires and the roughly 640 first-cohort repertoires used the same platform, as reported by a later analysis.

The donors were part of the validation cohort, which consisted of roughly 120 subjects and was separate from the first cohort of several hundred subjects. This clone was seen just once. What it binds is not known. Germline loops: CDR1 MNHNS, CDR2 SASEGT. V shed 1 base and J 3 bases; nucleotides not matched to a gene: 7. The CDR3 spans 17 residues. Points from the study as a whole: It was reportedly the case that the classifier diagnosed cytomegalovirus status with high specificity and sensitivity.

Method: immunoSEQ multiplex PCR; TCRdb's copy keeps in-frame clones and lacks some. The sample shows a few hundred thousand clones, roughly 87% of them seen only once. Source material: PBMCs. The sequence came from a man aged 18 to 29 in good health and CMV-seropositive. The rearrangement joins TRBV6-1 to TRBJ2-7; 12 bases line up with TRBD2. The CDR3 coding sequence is TGTGCCAGCAGTGAAGGGCCGGGACTAGCGGGCTTCTACGAGCAGTACTTC. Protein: CASSEGPGLAGFYEQYF.